The 26 T cell receptor beta chains given below trace back to one sample, sequenced in a study of T cell repertoires in cytomegalovirus infection. From the reads, TCRdb called clonotypes with MiXCR, one entry per CDR3 protein. The repertoire holds some 250,000 distinct CDR3 sequences, with approximately 9% as singletons. The sequencing input was PBMCs. The receptors derive from a human donor in good health (CMV status not recorded). Some clones in this sample may be carry-over from other donors' samples.

This chain joins TRBV6-6 and TRBJ2-7; 8 bases map to TRBD2. The J segment lost 4 bases and the V segment lost 6 bases, leaving 11 bases of the junction unmatched. The CDR3 sequence is 15 residues long. Germline lookup yields CDR1 MNHNY and CDR2 SVGAGI (reference sequence). CDR3 bases: TGTGCCAGCAGAGGGGACGGGGGGGGCGGGTACGAGCAGTACTTC. This sequence encodes CASRGDGGGGYEQYF.

This clonotype showed up just a few times. V usage is TRBV10-3 and J usage is TRBJ2-5, with TRBD1 matching 8 bases. The germline gives CDR1 ENHRY, CDR2 SYGVKD. J lost 5 bases, V lost 9 bases, and 5 bases had no gene match. This CDR3 contains 12 residues. The CDR3 DNA reads TGTGCCATACAGGGGGATGGTGAGACCCAGTACTTC. Its protein is CAIQGDGETQYF.

This clonotype showed up many times. The chain uses TRBV7-2 and TRBJ1-6; D might be TRBD1 (5 bases). Trimming shortened V by 2 bases and J by 4 bases, and 12 bases separated the two germline ends. CDR1 SGHTA and CDR2 FQGNSA come from the germline V gene. The CDR3 has 16 amino acids. CDR3 nucleotides: TGTGCCAGCAGCTTACAGGGCGGCAATTATAATTCACCCCTCCACTTT. Translating it yields CASSLQGGNYNSPLHF.

Ten or more counts support this clonotype. The chain uses TRBV30 and TRBJ1-5, with D possibly being TRBD1 (5 bases). The germline V gene encodes CDR1 GTSNPN and CDR2 SVGIG (reference sequence). The CDR3 has 16 amino acids. V lost 4 bases, J lost 2 bases, and 18 bases lay in between. CDR3 coding DNA: TGTGCCTGGAAAGGGGCTGGGAAGTATGGCAATCAGCCCCAGCATTTT. Protein sequence: CAWKGAGKYGNQPQHF.

This clonotype occurred many times. This chain connects TRBV7-2 to TRBJ1-5, with 7 positions matching TRBD1. V was clipped by 5 bases and J by 4 bases; unmatched bases: 8. CDR1 SGHTA and CDR2 FQGNSA come from the germline V gene. This CDR3 spans 15 amino acids. The chain's CDR3 is CASSGEGTVNQPQHF. CDR3 coding DNA: TGTGCCAGCAGCGGTGAGGGGACAGTTAATCAGCCCCAGCATTTT.

A few counts support this clonotype. This chain links TRBV6-2 or TRBV6-3 with TRBJ2-1; 11 bases align to TRBD2. V shed 6 bases, J shed 0 bases, and the junction held 10 bases outside the gene matches. The CDR3 loop spans 18 amino acids. CDR1 is MNHEY, CDR2 SVGEGT, per germline. This chain's CDR3 is CASSQRGLAVSSYNEQFF. CDR3 sequence (DNA): TGTGCCAGCAGCCAACGGGGACTAGCGGTCAGCTCCTACAATGAGCAGTTCTTC.

This clonotype has at least ten counts. J is TRBJ1-1 and V is TRBV5-6, with TRBD1 identical over 7 bases. Germline assignment: CDR1 SGHDT and CDR2 YYEEEE. This CDR3 has 15 amino acids. After removal of 1 base from V and 1 base from J, the junction contained 4 bases not matched to a gene. CDR3 sequence reads: CASSLTGAGNTEAFF. DNA of the CDR3: TGTGCCAGCAGCTTGACAGGGGCGGGGAACACTGAAGCTTTCTTT.

This clonotype was counted only a few times. The chain uses TRBV7-9 and TRBJ2-5; the D is unclear. CDR3 length: 15 amino acids. CDR1 SEHNR and CDR2 FQNEAQ come from the germline V gene (reference sequence). Trimming took 5 bases from V and 2 from J, leaving 15 bases between them. The CDR3 loop is CASSPRPKPQETQYF. The CDR3, as DNA: TGTGCCAGCAGCCCTCGTCCCAAACCTCAAGAGACCCAGTACTTC. Filled out from reference TRBV7-9 and TRBJ2-5, the complete variable domain reads DTGVSQNPRHKITKRGQNVTFRCDPISEHNRLYWYRQTLGQGPEFLTYFQNEAQLEKSRLLSDRFSAERPKGSFSTLEIQRTEQGDSAMYLCASSPRPKPQETQYFGPGTRLLVL.

This clonotype was counted at least ten times. The CDR3: CASRPEYLQETQYF. The DNA of the CDR3 is TGTGCCAGCAGACCCGAGTATCTTCAAGAGACCCAGTACTTC. The rearrangement links TRBV6-1 to TRBJ2-5; D call uncertain. V lost 6 bases, J lost 2 bases, and 13 bases lay in between. The germline CDR1 and CDR2 sequences are MNHNS and SASEGT. CDR3 length equals 14 residues.

Turning to this clonotype: This clone may be a read error of a much larger clone one base away. This sequence joins TRBV7-2 and TRBJ2-7; TRBD2 is a possible D gene (7 bases). Looked up from germline, CDR1 is SGHTA and CDR2 is FQGNSA. The CDR3 is made up of 17 amino acids. CDR3 sequence reads: CVSSLAPQGRGASEQYF. The CDR3 region has the DNA TGTGTCAGCAGCTTAGCCCCGCAGGGACGGGGGGCCTCCGAGCAGTACTTC.

This clonotype has ten or more counts. The chain's CDR3 is CASSTLNQPQHF. The CDR3 DNA sequence: TGTGCCAGCAGTACTCTGAATCAGCCCCAGCATTTT. The chain uses TRBV6-2 or TRBV6-3 and TRBJ1-5; D is ambiguous. Trimming shortened V by 5 bases and J by 4 bases, and 6 bases separated the two germline ends. Looked up from germline, CDR1 is MNHEY and CDR2 is SVGEGT. There are 12 residues in the CDR3.

This clonotype was detected a few times. The chain is built from TRBV7-9 and TRBJ2-1; D is ambiguous. The germline gives CDR1 SEHNR, CDR2 FQNEAQ (reference sequence). The V and J ends lost 0 bases and 4 bases respectively, with 7 bases between them. This CDR3 has 14 residues. In DNA form, the CDR3 reads TGTGCCAGCAGCTTAGCCACAGATTACAATGAGCAGTTCTTC. Its translation: CASSLATDYNEQFF.

This clonotype was picked up many times. The chain combines TRBV7-3 with TRBJ2-3; TRBD2 agrees at 8 bases. This CDR3 comprises 17 residues. Germline-derived CDR1 and CDR2 are SGHTA and FQGTGA. With 0 bases clipped from V and 0 bases from J, the junction kept 5 bases outside the gene matches. CDR3 loop: CASSLTGRGSSTDTQYF. CDR3 nucleotide sequence: TGTGCCAGCAGCTTAACCGGGAGGGGATCTAGCACAGATACGCAGTATTTT.

This clonotype was observed many times. V is TRBV12-3 or TRBV12-4 and J is TRBJ2-7; 13 positions agree with TRBD2. After removal of 1 base from V and 2 bases from J, the junction contained 2 bases not matched to a gene. This CDR3 is 16 amino acids long. The CDR3 DNA sequence: TGTGCCAGCAGTTTAGGGACTAGCGGGAGTGCCTACGAGCAGTACTTC. Translation gives CASSLGTSGSAYEQYF.

This clonotype was recorded many times. This chain uses TRBV29-1 with TRBJ2-6, with TRBD1 identical over 9 bases. V trimming: 4 bases; J trimming: 4 bases; junction bases outside the gene matches: 8. Germline lookup yields CDR1 SQVTM and CDR2 ANQGSEA. The CDR3 has 16 amino acids. The CDR3 region has the DNA TGCAGCGTTGCAATTGGACAGGGGTCAGGGGCCAACGTCCTGACTTTC. This codes for CSVAIGQGSGANVLTF.

Many counts were recorded for this clonotype. The chain employs TRBV6-2 or TRBV6-3 and TRBJ2-1; D gene ambiguous. Trimming shortened V by 3 bases and J by 4 bases, and 7 bases separated the two germline ends. The CDR3 is 13 amino acids. Germline CDR1 reads MNHEY; CDR2 reads SVGEGT. The CDR3 protein is CASSYTAYNEQFF. The CDR3 region has the DNA TGTGCCAGCAGTTATACGGCGTACAATGAGCAGTTCTTC.

The chain has TRBV7-2 and TRBJ2-5; a weak D match, TRBD1 (6 bases). CDR1 SGHTA and CDR2 FQGNSA come from the germline V gene. With 9 bases removed from V and 2 bases from J, the gap between germline ends came to 22 bases. This CDR3 comprises 16 residues. The CDR3 sequence: CASTAPRGSRQETQYF. CDR3 bases: TGTGCCAGTACGGCGCCGAGGGGGTCTAGACAAGAGACCCAGTACTTC.

V is TRBV19 and J is TRBJ2-5, with 10 bases identical to TRBD2. Germline CDR1 LNHDA, CDR2 SQIVND (reference sequence). With V trimmed by 3 bases and J by 3 bases, 4 bases remained unmatched. The CDR3 spans 15 residues. The chain's CDR3 is CASSIFSGGKETQYF. As DNA, the CDR3 is TGTGCCAGTAGTATTTTTAGCGGGGGGAAAGAGACCCAGTACTTC. Filled out from reference TRBV19 and TRBJ2-5, the complete variable domain reads DGGITQSPKYLFRKEGQNVTLSCEQNLNHDAMYWYRQDPGQGLRLIYYSQIVNDFQKGDIAEGYSVSREKKESFPLTVTSAQKNPTAFYLCASSIFSGGKETQYFGPGTRLLVL.

This clonotype showed up many times. The chain recombines TRBV29-1 with TRBJ1-1, with 8 bases matching TRBD1. Germline CDR1 reads SQVTM; CDR2 reads ANQGSEA. J was trimmed by 1 base and V by 1 base; bases with no gene match: 11. The CDR3 loop spans 17 amino acids. CDR3 nucleotide sequence: TGCAGCGTTGAAGTGTTCGTCAGGACAGGGCAGAACACTGAAGCTTTCTTT. Its translation: CSVEVFVRTGQNTEAFF.

This clonotype was counted at least ten times. The V call is TRBV11-2, the J call TRBJ2-1, with 12 bases fitting TRBD2. Germline assignment: CDR1 SGHAT and CDR2 FQNNGV. The CDR3 has 16 amino acids. Trimming took 5 bases from V and 7 from J; bases not matched to a gene: 9. The CDR3 DNA reads as TGTGCCAGCAGCCCCGAGACTAGCGGGAGTCGAAATGAGCAGTTCTTC. Translated: CASSPETSGSRNEQFF.

The table lists this clonotype with many counts. The CDR3, as DNA: TGTGCCAGCAGTTCTCCGGGACAGATCCTCGGTGGAAACACCATATATTTT. Its protein is CASSSPGQILGGNTIYF. The rearrangement joins TRBV12-3 or TRBV12-4 to TRBJ1-3; 7 nucleotides align to TRBD1. Trimming at V came to 4 bases and at J to 3 bases, leaving 12 bases not matched to a gene. The CDR3 has 17 residues.

The chain is built from TRBV7-9 and TRBJ2-7; 9 positions match TRBD2. Unmatched junction bases numbered 8, after V lost 7 bases and J lost 1 base. Germline CDR1 is SEHNR and CDR2 is FQNEAQ (reference sequence). This CDR3 contains 15 residues. Written as DNA, the CDR3 is TGTGCCAGCACCCGCGATAGCGGGGGATCCTACGAGCAGTACTTC. Protein sequence: CASTRDSGGSYEQYF. Looking up the rest from reference TRBV7-9 and TRBJ2-7 gives the full variable domain: DTGVSQNPRHKITKRGQNVTFRCDPISEHNRLYWYRQTLGQGPEFLTYFQNEAQLEKSRLLSDRFSAERPKGSFSTLEIQRTEQGDSAMYLCASTRDSGGSYEQYFGPGTRLTVT.

There are many counts of this clonotype. J is TRBJ1-4 and V is TRBV11-2; D remains ambiguous. The CDR3 has 15 residues. CDR1 SGHAT and CDR2 FQNNGV come from the germline V gene. Trimming pared 2 bases from V and 3 bases from J, leaving 10 bases between. The CDR3 sequence: CASSLFRVANEKLFF. CDR3 coding DNA: TGTGCCAGCAGCTTATTCCGTGTGGCTAATGAAAAACTGTTTTTT.

Many counts were recorded for this clonotype. This chain connects TRBV7-2 to TRBJ2-1; maybe TRBD2 (6 bases). This CDR3 is 16 amino acids long. CDR1 and CDR2 from the germline V gene are SGHTA and FQGNSA. V lost 1 base and J 7 bases, leaving 17 bases between the germline ends. The CDR3 here is CASSLGGGVIWNEQFF. CDR3 DNA sequence: TGTGCCAGCAGCTTAGGGGGAGGTGTTATTTGGAATGAGCAGTTCTTC.

This clonotype was recorded a few times. The genes are TRBV15 and TRBJ1-5, with D unresolved. The CDR3 is 16 residues long. CDR1 is LNHNV, CDR2 YYDKDF, per germline (reference sequence). V lost 0 bases and J lost 4, with 13 bases in between. The CDR3 DNA reads as TGTGCCACCAGCAGAGATCCCCCTGGTTTTAATCAGCCCCAGCATTTT. This encodes CATSRDPPGFNQPQHF.

This clonotype was seen ten or more times. This chain joins TRBV20-1 and TRBJ1-1; D unresolved. Trimming took off 5 bases at V and 1 base at J, with 11 bases between the two ends. The CDR3 has 13 amino acids. Looked up from germline, CDR1 is DFQATT and CDR2 is SNEGSKA (reference sequence). The CDR3 reads CSAAVTGNTEAFF. The CDR3 bases are TGCAGTGCTGCCGTGACTGGGAACACTGAAGCTTTCTTT.